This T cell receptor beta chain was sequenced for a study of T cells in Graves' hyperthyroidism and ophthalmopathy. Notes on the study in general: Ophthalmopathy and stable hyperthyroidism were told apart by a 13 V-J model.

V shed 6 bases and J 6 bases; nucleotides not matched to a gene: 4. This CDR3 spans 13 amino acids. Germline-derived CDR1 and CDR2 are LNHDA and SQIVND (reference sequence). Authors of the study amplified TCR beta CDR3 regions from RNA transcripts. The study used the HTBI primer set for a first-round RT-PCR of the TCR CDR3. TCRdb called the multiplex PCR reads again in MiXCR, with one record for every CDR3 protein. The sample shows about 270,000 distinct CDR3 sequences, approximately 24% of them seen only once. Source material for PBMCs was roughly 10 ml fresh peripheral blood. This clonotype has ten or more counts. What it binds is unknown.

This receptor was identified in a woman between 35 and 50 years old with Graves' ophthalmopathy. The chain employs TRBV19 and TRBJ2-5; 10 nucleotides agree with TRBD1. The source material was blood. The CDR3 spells CASSGTGVKTQYF. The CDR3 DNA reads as TGTGCCAGTAGCGGGACAGGGGTAAAGACCCAGTACTTC.